The 8 T cell receptor beta chains presented below share a single source sample, sequenced in a study of T cells in localized non-small cell lung cancer. Clones were sequenced by immunoSEQ multiplex PCR, and TCRdb holds only the in-frame ones, with some missing. Altogether about 5,700 clones are present, 35% to 40% being singletons, with the ten largest covering roughly 8%. Sequenced here: lung tumor tissue, sampled before any cancer treatment. These receptors were taken from a male donor older than 55 with stage I squamous cell lung carcinoma.

This chain links TRBV9 with TRBJ2-3; D might be TRBD2 (7 bases). Trimming took 0 bases from V and 3 from J, leaving 14 bases between them. The CDR3 length is 16 residues. CDR1 is SGDLS, CDR2 YYNGEE, per germline. This chain's CDR3 is CASSVAGGARTDTQYF. Here the CDR3 DNA reads TGTGCCAGCAGCGTAGCTGGGGGGGCGCGAACAGATACGCAGTATTTT.

V is TRBV5-1 and J is TRBJ1-1; possible D gene TRBD1, 5 bases. CDR1 and CDR2 from the germline V gene are SGHRS and YFSETQ. This CDR3 comprises 15 residues. Between the trimmed V and J ends, which lost 0 bases and 0 bases, there was a span of 9 bases. This CDR3 is CASSLAGRVNTEAFF. The DNA of the CDR3 is TGCGCCAGCAGCTTGGCCGGCAGGGTGAACACTGAAGCTTTCTTT.

The sample holds a few counts of this clone. V gene TRBV28 combines with J gene TRBJ1-6; D is unresolved. V lost 7 bases and J lost 3, with 4 bases in between. Germline values: CDR1 MDHEN, CDR2 SYDVKM. The CDR3 extends over 12 amino acids. The CDR3 sequence: CASTNYNSPLHF. For the CDR3, the DNA is TGTGCCAGCACCAACTATAATTCACCCCTCCACTTT.

This clone occurred a few times. The chain couples TRBV9 to TRBJ2-3; maybe TRBD2 (5 bases). Deletions cut 0 bases from V and 3 bases from J, with 11 bases between. CDR3 length: 15 amino acids. Per germline, CDR1 SGDLS and CDR2 YYNGEE. The CDR3 loop is CASSVDHWTTDTQYF. The CDR3 DNA follows: TGTGCCAGCAGCGTAGACCACTGGACTACAGATACGCAGTATTTT.

This clone was detected a few times. V usage is TRBV9 and J usage is TRBJ1-4; D not certain. The CDR3 contains 13 residues. V was shortened by 7 bases and J by 8 bases, with 15 bases between the two germline ends. Germline lookup yields CDR1 SGDLS and CDR2 YYNGEE. The CDR3 coding sequence is TGTGCCAGCGTCGTAGAGCAAAACGAAAAACTGTTTTTT. The encoded protein is CASVVEQNEKLFF.

This clone has just a few counts. The chain uses TRBV6-4 and TRBJ2-5, with D perhaps being TRBD1 or TRBD2 (5 bases each). Per the germline V gene, CDR1 is MRHNA and CDR2 is SNTAGT. This CDR3 has 14 residues. The germline V and J ends were trimmed by 3 bases and 4 bases, with 12 bases remaining between them. The CDR3 DNA follows: TGTGCCAGCAGTGAAAACGGGGCTCTAGAGACCCAGTACTTC. It is translated as CASSENGALETQYF.

The chain uses TRBV18 and TRBJ1-5; no reliable D call. CDR1 and CDR2 (germline): KGHSH, LQKENI. The CDR3 runs 14 residues. With 2 bases removed from V and 7 bases from J, the gap between germline ends came to 12 bases. In nucleotides, the CDR3 is TGTGCCAGCTCACCAGATCCCAGCGGACAGCCCCAGCATTTT. Encoded protein: CASSPDPSGQPQHF.

This clone was detected a few times. The chain combines TRBV5-1 with TRBJ1-1; D ambiguous. This CDR3 contains 14 residues. Germline CDR1 SGHRS, CDR2 YFSETQ. V gave up 5 bases and J gave up 5 bases, with 16 bases separating them. CDR3 DNA sequence: TGCGCCAGCAGTCCCAACCCGGCCTGGACTGAAGCTTTCTTT. Its translation: CASSPNPAWTEAFF. The variable domain in full, completed from reference TRBV5-1 and TRBJ1-1, reads KAGVTQTPRYLIKTRGQQVTLSCSPISGHRSVSWYQQTPGQGLQFLFEYFSETQRNKGNFPGRFSGRQFSNSRSEMNVSTLELGDSALYLCASSPNPAWTEAFFGQGTRLTVV.